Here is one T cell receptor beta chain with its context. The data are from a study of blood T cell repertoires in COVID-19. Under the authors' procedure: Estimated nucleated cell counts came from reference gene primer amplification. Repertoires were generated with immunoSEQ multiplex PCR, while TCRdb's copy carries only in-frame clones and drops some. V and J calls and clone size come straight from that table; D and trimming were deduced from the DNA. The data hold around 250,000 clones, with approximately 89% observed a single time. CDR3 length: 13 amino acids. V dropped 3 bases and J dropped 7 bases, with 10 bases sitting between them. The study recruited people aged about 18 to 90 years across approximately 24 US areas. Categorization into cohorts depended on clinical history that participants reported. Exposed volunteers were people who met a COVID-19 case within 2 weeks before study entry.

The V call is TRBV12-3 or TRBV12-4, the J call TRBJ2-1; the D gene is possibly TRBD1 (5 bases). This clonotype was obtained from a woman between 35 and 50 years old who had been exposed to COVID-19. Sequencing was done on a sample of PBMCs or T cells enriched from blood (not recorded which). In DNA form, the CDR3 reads TGTGCCAGCAGTTTTCCAGGGCGTAATGAGCAGTTCTTC. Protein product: CASSFPGRNEQFF.